This T cell receptor (beta chain) originates from a study of T cell responses to AZD1222 COVID-19 vaccine. Germline CDR1 reads LNHDA; CDR2 reads SQIVND (reference sequence). The V segment lost 7 bases and the J segment 0 bases; nucleotides outside the gene matches: 7. This CDR3 has 17 amino acids. This table comes from immunoSEQ multiplex PCR, and its TCRdb copy is limited to in-frame clones, with some not included. The sample lists 54,000 or so clones; approximately 88% were seen once. The sequenced sample was peripheral blood, obtained on day 0 of AZD1222 vaccination. V is TRBV19 and J is TRBJ2-6; TRBD1 agrees at 9 bases. This TCR was sampled from an adult in good health. CDR3 sequence reads: CASTKQGAGSGANVLTF. CDR3 coding DNA: TGTGCCAGTACCAAACAGGGGGCAGGCTCTGGGGCCAACGTCCTGACTTTC.